One sample yielded the 20 T cell receptor beta chains listed below, sequenced in a study of metastatic and nonmetastatic thyroid tumors (dated by TCRdb to 2018 to 2021). No treatment had been received by any patient before thyroid surgery. The library came from PCR. TCRdb shows the sequencer as Illumina HiSeq 4000. The public sequencing data were trimmed at Q25 with fastp and processed into clonotypes with MiXCR by TCRdb, which kept only in-frame beta chains. For this sample the table gives over 30,000 clones, of which about 29% were detected only once. 6% to 8.5% of the sample goes to the ten largest clones. The sample taken for sequencing was blood. These receptors were taken from a female donor with papillary thyroid cancer or a benign thyroid nodule (not recorded which). Some clones in this sample may be carry-over from other donors' samples.

This clone was seen at least ten times. This chain joins TRBV4-2 and TRBJ1-3; 7 bases are shared with TRBD1. Germline-derived CDR1 and CDR2 are LGHNA and YNFKEQ. CDR3 length: 17 amino acids. With V trimmed by 0 bases and J by 2 bases, 7 bases remained unmatched. CDR3 DNA sequence: TGTGCCAGCAGCCAAGATTTGATTCAGGGGGCTGGAAACACCATATATTTT. Translation gives CASSQDLIQGAGNTIYF.

This clone has a handful of counts. A read error may account for a junction end that differs from germline. The V call is TRBV28, the J call TRBJ2-7, with 8 bases that match TRBD1. CDR3 size: 15 residues. Germline V gene sequence: CDR1 MDHEN, CDR2 SYDVKM. The CDR3 is CATSLPSGTGYEQYF. DNA for the CDR3: TGTGCCACCAGTCTACCTTCCGGGACAGGCTACGAGCAGTACTTC.

This chain connects TRBV30 to TRBJ2-6; 7 bases are a match to TRBD1. The V and J ends lost 0 bases and 0 bases, in that order; junction bases with no gene match: 14. Germline V lookup: CDR1 GTSNPN, CDR2 SVGIG (reference sequence). The CDR3 runs 20 residues. CDR3 loop: CAWSVLTGRKSSSGANVLTF. CDR3 in DNA: TGTGCCTGGAGTGTATTGACAGGGCGGAAATCCAGCTCTGGGGCCAACGTCCTGACTTTC. Looking up the rest from reference TRBV30 and TRBJ2-6 gives the full variable domain: SQTIHQWPATLVQPVGSPLSLECTVEGTSNPNLYWYRQAAGRGLQLLFYSVGIGQISSEVPQNLSASRPQDRQFILSSKKLLLSDSGFYLCAWSVLTGRKSSSGANVLTFGAGSRLTVL.

This clone was counted at least ten times. This chain joins TRBV7-8 and TRBJ2-5; 9 nucleotides line up with TRBD1. Looked up from germline, CDR1 is SGHVS and CDR2 is FQNEAQ. CDR3 length: 16 residues. V shed 6 bases and J 5 bases; nucleotides not matched to a gene: 13. CDR3 loop: CASSLDNRGRRETQYF. CDR3 DNA sequence: TGTGCCAGCAGTCTTGACAACAGGGGGCGGAGGGAGACCCAGTACTTC.

This clone occurred many times. The chain uses TRBV7-3 and TRBJ1-2; D unclear. Trimming took off 6 bases at V and 3 bases at J, with 14 bases between the two ends. Germline CDR1 and CDR2: SGHTA and FQGTGA. This CDR3 has 14 amino acids. The CDR3 spells CASSLGIGDYGYTF. CDR3 in DNA: TGTGCCAGCAGTTTAGGCATCGGGGACTATGGCTACACCTTC. Looking up the rest from reference TRBV7-3 and TRBJ1-2 gives the full variable domain: GAGVSQTPSNKVTEKGKYVELRCDPISGHTALYWYRQSLGQGPEFLIYFQGTGAADDSGLPNDRFFAVRPEGSVSTLKIQRTERGDSAVYLCASSLGIGDYGYTFGSGTRLTVV.

This clone was observed many times. The chain recombines TRBV6-6 with TRBJ2-3; TRBD2 agrees at 8 bases. Per germline, CDR1 MNHNY and CDR2 SVGAGI (reference sequence). This CDR3 spans 13 amino acids. After removal of 0 bases from V and 9 bases from J, the junction contained 2 bases not matched to a gene. The CDR3 protein is CASSYSSGGTQYF. The CDR3 region has the DNA TGTGCCAGCAGTTACTCTTCGGGAGGGACGCAGTATTTT.

The chain employs TRBV7-6 and TRBJ2-7, with 9 bases fitting TRBD2. The CDR3 runs 15 residues. Germline V gene sequence: CDR1 SGHVS, CDR2 FNYEAQ. After removal of 1 base from V and 2 bases from J, the junction contained 3 bases not matched to a gene. CDR3 nucleotide sequence: TGTGCCAGCAGCTTAGTAGCGGGAGACACCTACGAGCAGTACTTC. Amino acids: CASSLVAGDTYEQYF.

The table lists this clone with a few counts. The chain combines TRBV6-1 with TRBJ1-6; D not certain. The V and J ends lost 9 bases and 5 bases respectively, with 11 bases between them. CDR1 is MNHNS and CDR2 is SASEGT in the germline V gene. The CDR3 is made up of 13 amino acids. The CDR3 spells CASGSLNNSPLHF. The CDR3 coding sequence is TGTGCCAGTGGGTCTCTAAATAATTCACCCCTCCACTTT.

This clone was picked up a small number of times. The chain combines TRBV12-3 or TRBV12-4 with TRBJ2-2, with 9 bases identical to TRBD1. The CDR3 totals 15 residues. V shed 3 bases and J 5 bases; nucleotides not matched to a gene: 4. CDR3 in DNA: TGTGCCAGCAGTTTTGGGACAGGGAGGACCGGGGAGCTGTTTTTT. Protein sequence: CASSFGTGRTGELFF.

The chain is built from TRBV7-2 and TRBJ2-1; D is unclear. Germline lookup yields CDR1 SGHTA and CDR2 FQGNSA. This CDR3 region has 12 residues. V was clipped by 3 bases and J by 4 bases, with 4 bases between them. CDR3 coding DNA: TGTGCCAGCAGCTTCCAATACAATGAGCAGTTCTTC. Translating gives CASSFQYNEQFF.

This clone was counted a few times. The chain uses TRBV6-1 and TRBJ2-1, with D perhaps matching TRBD2 (6 bases). From germline, CDR1 is MNHNS and CDR2 SASEGT. The ends were cut back, 3 bases at V and 4 bases at J, with 10 bases in the middle. The CDR3 sequence is 14 residues long. This CDR3 reads CASSDVAGYNEQFF. CDR3 sequence (DNA): TGTGCCAGCAGTGACGTGGCGGGGTACAATGAGCAGTTCTTC.

This chain uses TRBV2 with TRBJ1-2; TRBD1 matches at 7 bases. The CDR3 is 16 residues long. V dropped 6 bases and J dropped 5; count of bases not matched to a gene: 15. Germline V CDR1 and CDR2: SNHLY, FYNNEI. CDR3 protein: CASRGLGQPTVYGYTF. The DNA of the CDR3 is TGTGCCAGCAGGGGCTTGGGACAGCCCACGGTATATGGCTACACCTTC.

J is TRBJ2-1 and V is TRBV5-1; 8 positions match TRBD2. Germline CDR1 and CDR2: SGHRS and YFSETQ. The J segment lost 7 bases and the V segment lost 7 bases, leaving 10 bases of the junction unmatched. There are 14 residues in the CDR3. The CDR3 loop is CASGPGGNKNEQFF. In DNA form, the CDR3 reads TGCGCCAGCGGGCCGGGAGGGAATAAGAATGAGCAGTTCTTC.

This clone was seen once. A read error is likely, as this CDR3 ends without the conserved phenylalanine or tryptophan. The limits of the CDR3 on the DNA are not certain, so only TCRdb's listed CDR3 is given. This chain uses TRBV11-2 with TRBJ1-5. The CDR3 length is 16 residues, termini included. CDR1 is SGHAT, CDR2 FQNNGV, per germline. This chain's CDR3 is CDSSLLSASGNQPKHY.

This chain joins TRBV5-1 and TRBJ1-1; D may be TRBD1 (5 bases). CDR3 length: 14 amino acids. The germline gives CDR1 SGHRS, CDR2 YFSETQ. V dropped 3 bases and J dropped 0 bases, with 9 bases sitting between them. In DNA form, the CDR3 reads TGCGCCAGCAGCTGGGGGGGACTGAACACTGAAGCTTTCTTT. Translating it yields CASSWGGLNTEAFF.

The genes are TRBV20-1 and TRBJ1-5; D may be TRBD1 (5 bases). Per germline, CDR1 DFQATT and CDR2 SNEGSKA (reference sequence). The CDR3 has 14 amino acids. V was shortened by 0 bases and J by 2 bases, with 8 bases between the two germline ends. This chain's CDR3 is CSARDRGGNQPQHF. CDR3 in DNA: TGCAGTGCTAGAGATCGAGGGGGCAATCAGCCCCAGCATTTT.

The V call is TRBV19, the J call TRBJ1-2; D is undetermined. Germline-derived CDR1 and CDR2 are LNHDA and SQIVND (reference sequence). The length of the CDR3 is 12 residues. V shed 6 bases and J shed 4 bases, with 9 bases lying between them. CDR3 loop: CASSPPSYGYTF. DNA for the CDR3: TGTGCCAGTAGCCCCCCATCCTATGGCTACACCTTC.

This clone was observed many times. The rearrangement links TRBV11-1 to TRBJ1-5, with 11 bases lining up with TRBD1. J was trimmed by 7 bases and V by 5 bases; bases with no gene match: 10. The germline CDR1 and CDR2 sequences are SGHAT and FQDESV (reference sequence). There are 16 residues in the CDR3. Here the CDR3 reads CASSPMGTGGEQPQHF. The CDR3 DNA is TGTGCCAGCAGCCCTATGGGGACAGGGGGTGAACAGCCCCAGCATTTT.

The sample holds many counts of this clone. The V call is TRBV11-3, the J call TRBJ1-2; TRBD1 matches at 7 bases. CDR3 length equals 13 residues. V lost 3 bases and J lost 4; bases outside the gene matches: 2. Germline-derived CDR1 and CDR2 are SGHNT and YENEEA. The chain's CDR3 is CASSLGQIYGYTF. The CDR3 bases are TGTGCCAGCAGCTTGGGACAGATCTATGGCTACACCTTC.

By share of the sample, this clone is medium-sized. The gene calls are TRBV6-1 and TRBJ2-7, with 7 bases aligning to TRBD2. V shed 2 bases and J 3 bases; nucleotides not matched to a gene: 4. The CDR3 length is 14 residues. Germline CDR1 reads MNHNS; CDR2 reads SASEGT. The CDR3 loop is CASSERGTNYEQYF. The DNA of the CDR3 is TGTGCCAGCAGTGAACGGGGGACTAACTACGAGCAGTACTTC.